This T cell receptor beta chain was identified during a study of cytomegalovirus exposure and HLA in healthy donors. Looking at the study overall: Early release data held 85 million to 95 million unique TCRs from HLA-typed donors.

Comments on this clone: Its antigen remains unidentified.

Findings and limits, study-wide: V- and J-gene trimming of TCR beta was linked (in a later analysis) to a missense DCLRE1C variant. Previously analyzed data showed that most TCR beta V segments were productive at a frequency of about 87% or about 30%.

The PCR had 60 Vbeta and 13 Jbeta primers. The table came from immunoSEQ multiplex PCR; TCRdb's copy has only in-frame clones and leaves some out. The sample includes 200,000 or so clones, 82% of them seen just once. Sample: PBMCs. This clonotype was obtained from a woman in her fifties or sixties in good health and CMV-seropositive.

CDR3 bases: TGTGCCAGCAGCCCTCCGGGACAAGCTTACGAGCAGTACTTC. Amino acids: CASSPPGQAYEQYF. The chain couples TRBV5-8 to TRBJ2-7, with D perhaps TRBD1 (6 bases). The CDR3 consists of 14 residues. V gave up 4 bases and J gave up 4 bases, with 15 bases separating them. Germline V gene data show CDR1 as SGHTS and CDR2 as YDEGEE.